This TCR beta chain came from a study of breast tumors, draining lymph nodes, adjacent tissues. Study-wide findings and caveats: Compared with basal-like, luminal-like tumors shared significantly more repertoire with nontumor tissue. That most tumor T cells come from lymph nodes remained unproven. Findings are consistent with lymph node origin and intratumoral expansion of most tumor T cells. Compared with lymph nodes, tumors were less diverse; compared with nontumor tissue, more.

TCRdb called the multiplex PCR reads again in MiXCR, with one record for every CDR3 protein. The sample holds 200,000 to 250,000 distinct CDR3 sequences, 32% seen once. In its sample, this clonotype was seen many times. Antigen: not known. Per the germline V gene, CDR1 is MNHEY and CDR2 is SVGAGI. There are 16 residues in the CDR3. V shed 7 bases and J shed 4 bases, with 22 bases lying between them. Samples came from axillary lymph nodes draining the breast cancer. V usage is TRBV6-5 and J usage is TRBJ1-2; D call uncertain. Sample: axillary lymph node tissue. This sequence originates from a female donor with breast cancer. Some clones in this sample may be carry-over from other donors' samples. CDR3 sequence reads: CASKSVGRLRAYGYTF. The CDR3 DNA reads TGTGCCAGCAAGTCGGTCGGGAGACTCCGGGCCTATGGCTACACCTTC.